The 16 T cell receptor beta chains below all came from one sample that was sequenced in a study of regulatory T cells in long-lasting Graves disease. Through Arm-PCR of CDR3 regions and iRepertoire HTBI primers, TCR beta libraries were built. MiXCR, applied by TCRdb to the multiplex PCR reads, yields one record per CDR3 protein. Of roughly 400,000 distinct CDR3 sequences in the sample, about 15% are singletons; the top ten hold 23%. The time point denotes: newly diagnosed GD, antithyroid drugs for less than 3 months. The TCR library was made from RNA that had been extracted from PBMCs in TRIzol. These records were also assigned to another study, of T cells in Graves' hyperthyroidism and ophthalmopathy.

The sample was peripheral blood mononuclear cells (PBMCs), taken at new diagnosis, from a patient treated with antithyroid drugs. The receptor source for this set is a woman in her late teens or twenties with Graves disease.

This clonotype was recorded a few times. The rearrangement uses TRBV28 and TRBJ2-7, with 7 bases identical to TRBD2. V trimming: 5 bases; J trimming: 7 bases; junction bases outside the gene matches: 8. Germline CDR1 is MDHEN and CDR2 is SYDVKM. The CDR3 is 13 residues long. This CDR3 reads CASSINLGREQYF. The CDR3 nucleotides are TGTGCCAGCAGTATAAACCTCGGGAGGGAGCAGTACTTC.

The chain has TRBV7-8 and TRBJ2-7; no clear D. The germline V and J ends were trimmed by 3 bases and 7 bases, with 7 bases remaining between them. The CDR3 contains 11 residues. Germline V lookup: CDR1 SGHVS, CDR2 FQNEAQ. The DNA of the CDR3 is TGTGCCAGCAGCTTTGAGTGGGAGCAGTACTTC. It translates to CASSFEWEQYF.

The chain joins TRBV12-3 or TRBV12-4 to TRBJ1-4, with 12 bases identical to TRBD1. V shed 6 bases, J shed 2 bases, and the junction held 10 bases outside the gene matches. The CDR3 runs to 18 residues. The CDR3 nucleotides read TGTGCCAGCAGCAACCGGGACAGGGGGCTTTCGACTAATGAAAAACTGTTTTTT. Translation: CASSNRDRGLSTNEKLFF.

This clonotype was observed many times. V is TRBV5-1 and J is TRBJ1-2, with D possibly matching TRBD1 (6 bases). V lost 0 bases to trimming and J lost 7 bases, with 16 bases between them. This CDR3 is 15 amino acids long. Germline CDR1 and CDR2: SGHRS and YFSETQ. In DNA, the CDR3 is TGCGCCAGCAGCTTGGCCGATACAGGGAACCGTGGCTACACCTTC. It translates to CASSLADTGNRGYTF.

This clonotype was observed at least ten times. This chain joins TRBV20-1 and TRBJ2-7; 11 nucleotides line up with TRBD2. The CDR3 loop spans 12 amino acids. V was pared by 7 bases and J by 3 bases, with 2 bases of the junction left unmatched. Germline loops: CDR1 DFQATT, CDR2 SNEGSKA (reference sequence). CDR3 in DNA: TGCAGTGGACTAGCGGGACTCTACGAGCAGTACTTC. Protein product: CSGLAGLYEQYF.

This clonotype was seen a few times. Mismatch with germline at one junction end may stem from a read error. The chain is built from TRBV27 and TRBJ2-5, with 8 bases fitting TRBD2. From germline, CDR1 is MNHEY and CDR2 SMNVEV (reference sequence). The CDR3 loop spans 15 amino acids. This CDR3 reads CASKPGLGVWETQHF. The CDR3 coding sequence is TGTGCCAGCAAACCGGGACTAGGAGTTTGGGAGACCCAGCACTTC.

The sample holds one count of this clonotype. CDR3 loop: CSVRTGLYNEQFF. The DNA for the CDR3 is TGCAGCGTTCGGACAGGTCTATACAATGAGCAGTTCTTC. The chain couples TRBV29-1 to TRBJ2-1; 7 positions match TRBD1. The CDR3 contains 13 residues. CDR1 and CDR2 from the germline V gene are SQVTM and ANQGSEA. J gave up 4 bases and V 5 bases, and 5 bases lay outside the gene matches.

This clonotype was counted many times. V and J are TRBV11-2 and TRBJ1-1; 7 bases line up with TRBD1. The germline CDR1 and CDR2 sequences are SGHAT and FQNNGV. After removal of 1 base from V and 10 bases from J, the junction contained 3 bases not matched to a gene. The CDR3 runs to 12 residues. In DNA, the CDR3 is TGTGCCAGCAGCTTAGTGTCAGGGGGAGCTTTCTTT. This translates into CASSLVSGGAFF.

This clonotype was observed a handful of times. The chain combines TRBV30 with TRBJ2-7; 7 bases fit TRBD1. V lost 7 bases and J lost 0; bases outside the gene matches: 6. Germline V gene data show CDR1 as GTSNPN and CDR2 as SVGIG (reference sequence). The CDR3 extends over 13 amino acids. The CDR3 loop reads CAFRQGGSYEQYF. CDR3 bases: TGTGCCTTTAGACAGGGCGGCTCCTACGAGCAGTACTTC.

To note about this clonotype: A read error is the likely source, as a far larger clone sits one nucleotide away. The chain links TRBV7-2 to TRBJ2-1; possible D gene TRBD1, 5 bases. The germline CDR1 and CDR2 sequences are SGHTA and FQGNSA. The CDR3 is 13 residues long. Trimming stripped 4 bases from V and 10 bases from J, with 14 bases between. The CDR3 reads CASSSDGWGEQFF. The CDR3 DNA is TGTGCCAGCAGCTCGGACGGATGGGGCGAGCAGTTCTTC.

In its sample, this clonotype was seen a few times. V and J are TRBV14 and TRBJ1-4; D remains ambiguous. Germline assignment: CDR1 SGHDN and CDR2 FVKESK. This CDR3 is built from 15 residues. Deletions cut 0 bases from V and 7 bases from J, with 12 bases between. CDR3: CASSQDFGLGEKLFF. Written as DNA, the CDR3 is TGTGCCAGCAGCCAAGATTTTGGATTGGGTGAAAAACTGTTTTTT.

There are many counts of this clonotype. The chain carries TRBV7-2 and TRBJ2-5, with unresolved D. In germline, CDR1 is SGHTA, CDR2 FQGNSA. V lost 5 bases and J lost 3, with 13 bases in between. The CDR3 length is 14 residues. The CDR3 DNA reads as TGTGCCAGCAGCGTCACGAGAGACAAAGAGACCCAGTACTTC. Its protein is CASSVTRDKETQYF.

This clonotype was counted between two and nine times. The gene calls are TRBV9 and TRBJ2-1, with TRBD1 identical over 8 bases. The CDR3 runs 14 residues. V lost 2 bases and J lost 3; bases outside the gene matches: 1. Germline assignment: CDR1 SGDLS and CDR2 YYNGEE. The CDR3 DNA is TGTGCCAGCAGCGTGGACAGGGTCTACAATGAGCAGTTCTTC. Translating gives CASSVDRVYNEQFF.

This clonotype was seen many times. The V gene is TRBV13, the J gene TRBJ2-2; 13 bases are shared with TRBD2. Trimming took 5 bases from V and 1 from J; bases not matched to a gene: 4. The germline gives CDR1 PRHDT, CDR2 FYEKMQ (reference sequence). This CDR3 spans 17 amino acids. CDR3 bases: TGTGCCAGCAGCACGGGGACTAGCGGGAAGAACACCGGGGAGCTGTTTTTT. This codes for CASSTGTSGKNTGELFF.

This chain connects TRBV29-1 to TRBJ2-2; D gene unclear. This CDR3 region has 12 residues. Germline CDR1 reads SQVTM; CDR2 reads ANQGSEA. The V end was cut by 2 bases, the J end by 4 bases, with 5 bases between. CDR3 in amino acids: CSVELPTGELFF. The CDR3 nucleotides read TGCAGCGTTGAACTTCCCACCGGGGAGCTGTTTTTT.

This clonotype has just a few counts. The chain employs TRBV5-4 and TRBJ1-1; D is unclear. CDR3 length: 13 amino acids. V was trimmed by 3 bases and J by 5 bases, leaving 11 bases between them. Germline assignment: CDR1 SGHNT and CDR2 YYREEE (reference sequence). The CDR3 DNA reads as TGTGCCAGCAGCTCGTTAGGAGGGACTGAAGCTTTCTTT. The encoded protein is CASSSLGGTEAFF.